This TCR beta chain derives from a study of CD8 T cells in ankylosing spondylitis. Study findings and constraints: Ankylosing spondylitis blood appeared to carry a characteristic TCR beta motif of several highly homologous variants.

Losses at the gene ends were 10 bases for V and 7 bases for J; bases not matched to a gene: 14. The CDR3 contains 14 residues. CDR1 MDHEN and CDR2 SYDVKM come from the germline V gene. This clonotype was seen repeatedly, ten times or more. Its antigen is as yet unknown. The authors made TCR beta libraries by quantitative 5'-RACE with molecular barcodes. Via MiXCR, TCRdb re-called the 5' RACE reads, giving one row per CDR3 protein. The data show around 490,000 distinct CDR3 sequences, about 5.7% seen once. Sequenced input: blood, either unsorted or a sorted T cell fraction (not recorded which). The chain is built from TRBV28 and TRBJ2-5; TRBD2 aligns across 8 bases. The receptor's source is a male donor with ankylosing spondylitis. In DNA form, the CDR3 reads TGTGCCACTGGGCGGGGGGCCTCCCTGGGGACCCAGTACTTC. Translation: CATGRGASLGTQYF.